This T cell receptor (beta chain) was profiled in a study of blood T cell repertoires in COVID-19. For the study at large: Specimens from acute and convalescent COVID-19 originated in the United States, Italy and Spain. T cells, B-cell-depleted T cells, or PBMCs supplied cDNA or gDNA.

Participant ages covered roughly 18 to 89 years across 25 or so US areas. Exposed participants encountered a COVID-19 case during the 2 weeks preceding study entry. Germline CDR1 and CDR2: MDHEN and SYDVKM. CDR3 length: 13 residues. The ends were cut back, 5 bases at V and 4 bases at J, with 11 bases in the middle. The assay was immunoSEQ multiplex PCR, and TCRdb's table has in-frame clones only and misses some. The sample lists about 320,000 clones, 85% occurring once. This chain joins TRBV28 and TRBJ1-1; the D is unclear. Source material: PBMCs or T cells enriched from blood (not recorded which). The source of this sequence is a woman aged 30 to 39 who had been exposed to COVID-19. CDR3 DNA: TGTGCCAGCAGTCCTCCAGATTTCACTGAAGCTTTCTTT. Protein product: CASSPPDFTEAFF. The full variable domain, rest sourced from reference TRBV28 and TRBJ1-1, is DVKVTQSSRYLVKRTGEKVFLECVQDMDHENMFWYRQDPGLGLRLIYFSYDVKMKEKGDIPEGYSVSREKKERFSLILESASTNQTSMYLCASSPPDFTEAFFGQGTRLTVV.